This record looks at one T cell receptor beta chain sequence and its context. Sequencing was performed with immunoSEQ multiplex PCR; in TCRdb, only in-frame clones are kept and a portion is missing. The sample carries some 460,000 clones, about nine tenths recorded once. This sample stems from a study of blood T cell repertoires in COVID-19. Study-wide context: Samples representing acute and convalescent COVID-19 were sourced from the United States, Italy and Spain.

Individuals drawn from 24 US areas were roughly 18 to 100 years old. Clinical histories supplied by participants themselves formed the basis of cohort assignment. The recovered donors of Cohort 3 showed two negative PCRs, clearance, or symptom resolution. The sequence came from a woman aged 18 to 35 who had recovered from COVID-19. The source material was PBMCs or T cells enriched from blood (not recorded which).

CDR3 loop: CASNLGGLNYGYTF. Written as DNA, the CDR3 is TGTGCCAGTAATCTCGGCGGACTTAACTATGGCTACACCTTC. The chain carries TRBV19 and TRBJ1-2; D gene uncertain. Germline loops: CDR1 LNHDA, CDR2 SQIVND (reference sequence). The V end was cut by 7 bases, the J end by 1 base, with 13 bases between. The CDR3 is 14 amino acids.